A selection of T cell receptor beta chains follows, all from one sample in a study of PD-1 blockade in classical Hodgkin lymphoma. Profiling relied on immunoSEQ multiplex PCR, and the TCRdb table lists in-frame clones only, not all of them. The sample carries approximately 14,000 clones, approximately 80% recorded once. The material was peripheral blood mononuclear cells (PBMCs), obtained before the fourth cycle of nivolumab. These receptors originate from a human donor with classical Hodgkin lymphoma. Both conserved end residues are part of each CDR3. The order of the fields is clone size, D gene, J gene, V gene, CDR3 length, CDR3 protein, CDR3 DNA. The D gene is left open where the match is weak. Clone size, where shown, is once, few, many, or a class for clones that have expanded.

clone size: .; D gene: .; J gene: TRBJ1-4; V gene: TRBV6-5; CDR3 length: 14; CDR3 protein: CASSSGATNEKLFF; CDR3 DNA: TGTGCCAGCAGTTCCGGTGCGACTAATGAAAAACTGTTTTTT
clone size: .; D gene: .; J gene: TRBJ1-5; V gene: TRBV27; CDR3 length: 14; CDR3 protein: CASSFEGRGQPQHF; CDR3 DNA: TGTGCCAGCAGTTTTGAGGGGAGAGGTCAGCCCCAGCATTTT
clone size: .; D gene: .; J gene: TRBJ1-1; V gene: TRBV29-1; CDR3 length: 12; CDR3 protein: CSVAPGETEAFF; CDR3 DNA: TGCAGCGTTGCGCCAGGGGAGACTGAAGCTTTCTTT
clone size: .; D gene: .; J gene: TRBJ1-5; V gene: TRBV15; CDR3 length: 14; CDR3 protein: CATSFGVQVEPQHF; CDR3 DNA: TGTGCCACCAGCTTCGGGGTACAAGTGGAGCCCCAGCATTTT
clone size: .; D gene: .; J gene: TRBJ2-5; V gene: TRBV7-2; CDR3 length: 13; CDR3 protein: CASSLGKRETQYF; CDR3 DNA: TGTGCCAGCAGCTTAGGGAAACGAGAGACCCAGTACTTC
clone size: .; D gene: .; J gene: TRBJ2-2; V gene: TRBV7-9; CDR3 length: 13; CDR3 protein: CASSLEGNPELFF; CDR3 DNA: TGTGCCAGCAGCTTAGAGGGCAATCCCGAGCTGTTTTTT
clone size: .; D gene: TRBD1; J gene: TRBJ2-2; V gene: TRBV5-1; CDR3 length: 16; CDR3 protein: CASSQDRVRDTGELFF; CDR3 DNA: TGCGCCAGCAGCCAAGACAGGGTTCGGGACACCGGGGAGCTGTTTTTT
clone size: .; D gene: .; J gene: TRBJ1-4; V gene: TRBV15; CDR3 length: 13; CDR3 protein: CATSIKALGKLFF; CDR3 DNA: TGTGCCACCAGCATTAAGGCTCTCGGAAAACTGTTTTTT
clone size: .; D gene: .; J gene: TRBJ1-1; V gene: TRBV9; CDR3 length: 14; CDR3 protein: CASSVGGRGTEAFF; CDR3 DNA: TGTGCCAGCAGCGTAGGGGGGAGGGGCACTGAAGCTTTCTTT
clone size: .; D gene: .; J gene: TRBJ2-1; V gene: TRBV6-5; CDR3 length: 13; CDR3 protein: CASSPGAYNEQFF; CDR3 DNA: TGTGCCAGCAGTCCCGGGGCTTACAATGAGCAGTTCTTC
clone size: once; D gene: .; J gene: TRBJ1-6; V gene: TRBV9; CDR3 length: 17; CDR3 protein: CASSPGPRGSYNSPLHF; CDR3 DNA: TGTGCCAGCAGCCCAGGACCCAGGGGCTCCTACAATTCACCCCTCCACTTT
clone size: .; D gene: .; J gene: TRBJ2-1; V gene: TRBV5-8; CDR3 length: 13; CDR3 protein: CASSLRLNNEQFF; CDR3 DNA: TGTGCCAGCAGCCTACGACTCAACAATGAGCAGTTCTTC
clone size: .; D gene: .; J gene: TRBJ1-2; V gene: TRBV25-1; CDR3 length: 15; CDR3 protein: CASSVGAGLDYGYTF; CDR3 DNA: TGTGCCAGCAGTGTAGGGGCGGGGTTGGACTATGGCTACACCTTC
clone size: .; D gene: TRBD1; J gene: TRBJ1-6; V gene: TRBV7-2; CDR3 length: 14; CDR3 protein: CAAGGGSYNSPLHF; CDR3 DNA: TGTGCAGCAGGGGGGGGGTCCTATAATTCACCCCTCCACTTT
clone size: .; D gene: TRBD1; J gene: TRBJ1-2; V gene: TRBV7-9; CDR3 length: 14; CDR3 protein: CASSETTGDYGYTF; CDR3 DNA: TGTGCCAGCAGCGAGACGACAGGGGACTATGGCTACACCTTC
clone size: .; D gene: TRBD2; J gene: TRBJ2-7; V gene: TRBV7-2; CDR3 length: 16; CDR3 protein: CASSLGLAGVSYEQYF; CDR3 DNA: TGTGCCAGCAGCTTAGGACTAGCGGGGGTCTCCTACGAGCAGTACTTC
clone size: .; D gene: .; J gene: TRBJ1-2; V gene: TRBV6-4; CDR3 length: 13; CDR3 protein: CASSIGANYGYTF; CDR3 DNA: TGTGCCAGCAGCATAGGGGCCAACTATGGCTACACCTTC
clone size: .; D gene: TRBD2; J gene: TRBJ2-7; V gene: TRBV7-8; CDR3 length: 14; CDR3 protein: CASSSSGGAYEQYF; CDR3 DNA: TGTGCCAGCAGCTCTAGCGGGGGGGCGTACGAGCAGTACTTC
clone size: .; D gene: .; J gene: TRBJ2-2; V gene: TRBV4-1; CDR3 length: 14; CDR3 protein: CASSQDRDTGELFF; CDR3 DNA: TGCGCCAGCAGCCAAGATCGGGACACCGGGGAGCTGTTTTTT
clone size: .; D gene: TRBD2; J gene: TRBJ2-3; V gene: TRBV27; CDR3 length: 16; CDR3 protein: CASSYLTSGGTDTQYF; CDR3 DNA: TGTGCCAGCAGTTACCTCACTAGCGGGGGCACAGATACGCAGTATTTT
clone size: .; D gene: TRBD1; J gene: TRBJ1-5; V gene: TRBV5-1; CDR3 length: 14; CDR3 protein: CASSSTGERQPQHF; CDR3 DNA: TGCGCCAGCAGCTCCACAGGGGAGAGACAGCCCCAGCATTTT
clone size: .; D gene: .; J gene: TRBJ2-2; V gene: TRBV10-2; CDR3 length: 15; CDR3 protein: CASSESGHNTGELFF; CDR3 DNA: TGCGCCAGCAGTGAGAGTGGACATAACACCGGGGAGCTGTTTTTT
clone size: .; D gene: .; J gene: TRBJ2-7; V gene: TRBV6-5; CDR3 length: 15; CDR3 protein: CASSYSRNGAYEQYF; CDR3 DNA: TGTGCCAGCAGTTACTCGAGAAACGGGGCCTACGAGCAGTACTTC
clone size: .; D gene: .; J gene: TRBJ2-1; V gene: TRBV28; CDR3 length: 17; CDR3 protein: CASSLGGSALSYNEQFF; CDR3 DNA: TGTGCCAGCAGTTTGGGAGGAAGCGCCCTCTCCTACAATGAGCAGTTCTTC
clone size: .; D gene: .; J gene: TRBJ2-5; V gene: TRBV5-6; CDR3 length: 14; CDR3 protein: CASSFRAGKETQYF; CDR3 DNA: TGTGCCAGCAGCTTTCGGGCGGGGAAAGAGACCCAGTACTTC
clone size: few; D gene: TRBD1; J gene: TRBJ1-2; V gene: TRBV5-5; CDR3 length: 13; CDR3 protein: CASIYRTGDGYTF; CDR3 DNA: TGTGCCAGCATCTATCGGACAGGGGATGGCTACACCTTC
clone size: .; D gene: .; J gene: TRBJ1-6; V gene: TRBV2; CDR3 length: 17; CDR3 protein: CASTLKRDISYNSPLHF; CDR3 DNA: TGTGCCAGCACCCTGAAACGAGACATCTCCTATAATTCACCCCTCCACTTT
clone size: .; D gene: TRBD1; J gene: TRBJ2-3; V gene: TRBV27; CDR3 length: 15; CDR3 protein: CASSLRQGLWDTQYF; CDR3 DNA: TGTGCCAGCAGTTTAAGACAGGGGTTGTGGGATACGCAGTATTTT
clone size: .; D gene: .; J gene: TRBJ2-5; V gene: TRBV2; CDR3 length: 13; CDR3 protein: CASRDPGWETQYF; CDR3 DNA: TGTGCCAGCAGAGACCCTGGTTGGGAGACCCAGTACTTC
clone size: .; D gene: .; J gene: TRBJ1-3; V gene: TRBV5-6; CDR3 length: 15; CDR3 protein: CASSLQGRTGNTIYF; CDR3 DNA: TGTGCCAGCAGCTTGCAGGGGCGGACTGGAAACACCATATATTTT
clone size: .; D gene: TRBD2; J gene: TRBJ2-5; V gene: TRBV5-4; CDR3 length: 14; CDR3 protein: CASSLEVAGETQYF; CDR3 DNA: TGTGCCAGCAGCTTAGAGGTAGCGGGAGAGACCCAGTACTTC
clone size: .; D gene: TRBD1; J gene: TRBJ2-7; V gene: TRBV18; CDR3 length: 12; CDR3 protein: CASSRGRYEQYF; CDR3 DNA: TGTGCCAGCTCCAGGGGGCGCTACGAGCAGTACTTC
clone size: .; D gene: .; J gene: TRBJ1-1; V gene: TRBV28; CDR3 length: 15; CDR3 protein: CASNEPRGVNTEAFF; CDR3 DNA: TGTGCCAGCAACGAACCGCGGGGGGTGAACACTGAAGCTTTCTTT
clone size: .; D gene: .; J gene: TRBJ2-4; V gene: TRBV18; CDR3 length: 16; CDR3 protein: CASSRTVPKPKNIQYF; CDR3 DNA: TGTGCCAGCTCCCGGACAGTCCCAAAGCCCAAAAACATTCAGTACTTC
clone size: .; D gene: .; J gene: TRBJ2-7; V gene: TRBV11-2; CDR3 length: 12; CDR3 protein: CASSLVSYEQYF; CDR3 DNA: TGTGCCAGCAGCTTAGTGTCCTACGAGCAGTACTTC
clone size: .; D gene: .; J gene: TRBJ1-2; V gene: TRBV7-9; CDR3 length: 15; CDR3 protein: CASSLLGGSVYGYTF; CDR3 DNA: TGTGCCAGCAGCTTATTGGGTGGGAGCGTCTATGGCTACACCTTC
clone size: few; D gene: .; J gene: TRBJ2-4; V gene: TRBV7-9; CDR3 length: 17; CDR3 protein: CASSLGAGGLAKNIQYF; CDR3 DNA: TGTGCCAGCAGCTTAGGGGCAGGGGGACTAGCCAAAAACATTCAGTACTTC
clone size: .; D gene: .; J gene: TRBJ1-1; V gene: TRBV5-4; CDR3 length: 13; CDR3 protein: CASSPEGDTEAFF; CDR3 DNA: TGTGCCAGCAGCCCAGAAGGTGACACTGAAGCTTTCTTT
clone size: .; D gene: .; J gene: TRBJ1-4; V gene: TRBV2; CDR3 length: 16; CDR3 protein: CASRPWGGSRNEKLFF; CDR3 DNA: TGTGCCAGCCGCCCTTGGGGGGGCAGCCGTAATGAAAAACTGTTTTTT
clone size: .; D gene: .; J gene: TRBJ1-1; V gene: TRBV7-3; CDR3 length: 14; CDR3 protein: CASSLGGPYTEAFF; CDR3 DNA: TGTGCCAGCAGCCTAGGGGGTCCGTACACTGAAGCTTTCTTT